This passage covers 24 T cell receptor beta chains from one sample sequenced in a study of human T cells and chemical hapten exposure. One entry per CDR3 protein results from TCRdb running MiXCR on the RACE reads. This table has around 120,000 distinct CDR3 sequences, about an eighth appearing once. Time point described: patch test 1, 2 weeks after DPC sensitization. Treatment of the sample: therapeutic diphenylcyclopropenone sensitization with weekly scalp DPC. The input for sequencing was whole blood, taken in connection with sensitization to the hapten diphenylcyclopropenone (DPC). These receptors all come from a man younger than 35 with alopecia areata. Some clones in this sample may be carry-over from other donors' samples.

This clonotype turned up a few times. CDR3 in amino acids: CASSPIDRTENIQYF. Here the CDR3 DNA reads TGTGCCAGCAGCCCAATAGACAGGACGGAAAACATTCAGTACTTC. The chain couples TRBV5-6 to TRBJ2-4; D may be TRBD1 (6 bases). The CDR3 loop spans 15 amino acids. Per the germline V gene, CDR1 is SGHDT and CDR2 is YYEEEE. The V and J ends lost 4 bases and 5 bases respectively, with 16 bases between them. Full variable domain (remainder filled in from reference TRBV5-6 and TRBJ2-4): DAGVTQSPTHLIKTRGQQVTLRCSPKSGHDTVSWYQQALGQGPQFIFQYYEEEERQRGNFPDRFSGHQFPNYSSELNVNALLLGDSALYLCASSPIDRTENIQYFGAGTRLSVL.

This clonotype has ten or more counts. This chain connects TRBV5-1 to TRBJ1-1, with 7 bases fitting TRBD1. CDR1 is SGHRS, CDR2 YFSETQ, per germline. This CDR3 is 13 amino acids long. The J segment lost 3 bases and the V segment lost 4 bases, leaving 3 bases of the junction unmatched. DNA of the CDR3: TGCGCCAGCAGCCAGGGACAGCACACTGAAGCTTTCTTT. Translating it yields CASSQGQHTEAFF.

The table lists this clonotype with many counts. The CDR3 coding sequence is TGTGCCAGCTCACCATCAGGGGGCTCCTACAATGAGCAGTTCTTC. This gives the protein CASSPSGGSYNEQFF. The rearrangement uses TRBV18 and TRBJ2-1; the match to TRBD1 covers 7 bases. Germline trimming cut 2 bases from V and 0 bases from J; bases unmatched to any gene: 1. CDR1 and CDR2 (germline): KGHSH, LQKENI. CDR3 length: 15 residues.

This chain uses TRBV6-1 with TRBJ2-2; 7 bases align to TRBD1. The CDR3 spans 16 residues. With 7 bases clipped from V and 7 bases from J, the junction kept 15 bases outside the gene matches. CDR1 and CDR2 (germline): MNHNS, SASEGT. The CDR3 sequence is CASTEYGWGQLGELFF. The CDR3 DNA follows: TGTGCCAGCACAGAATATGGATGGGGACAGCTCGGGGAGCTGTTTTTT.

This clonotype has a count of ten or more. V gene TRBV7-3 combines with J gene TRBJ2-3; D tentatively reads TRBD1 or TRBD2 (6 bases each). The V gene lost 1 base and the J gene lost 4 bases, with 27 bases spanning the gap. Germline V gives CDR1 SGHTA, CDR2 FQGTGA. CDR3 size: 20 residues. For the CDR3, the DNA is TGTGCCAGCAGCTTAATGGGTAGGATCGGGAGTGGCAGGGGTCCAGATACGCAGTATTTT. Residues: CASSLMGRIGSGRGPDTQYF.

This chain uses TRBV3-1 with TRBJ1-5; TRBD1 might be the D (5 bases). The germline gives CDR1 LGHDT, CDR2 YNNKEL (reference sequence). The CDR3 length is 18 residues. V lost 2 bases and J 3 bases, leaving 20 bases between the germline ends. DNA for the CDR3: TGTGCCAGCAGCCAAACTCTTGGGGCGGGTACCCTCAATCAGCCCCAGCATTTT. Translated: CASSQTLGAGTLNQPQHF.

The table lists this clonotype with a few counts. The chain has TRBV28 and TRBJ2-2; D not resolved. The CDR3 extends over 13 amino acids. V was trimmed by 4 bases and J by 7 bases, leaving 10 bases between them. Germline V gene sequence: CDR1 MDHEN, CDR2 SYDVKM. The CDR3 region is CASSSPNRGELFF. CDR3 bases: TGTGCCAGCAGTTCCCCAAATCGCGGGGAGCTGTTTTTT.

The rearrangement links TRBV10-3 to TRBJ2-3; 10 bases agree with TRBD1. The CDR3 sequence is 15 residues long. From germline, CDR1 is ENHRY and CDR2 SYGVKD. V was clipped by 4 bases and J by 5 bases; unmatched bases: 6. CDR3 nucleotides: TGTGCCATCAGTGTTGACAGGGGGCGAGGAGATACGCAGTATTTT. It specifies CAISVDRGRGDTQYF.

This clonotype was observed a handful of times. As DNA, the CDR3 is TGTGCCAGCAGTATCGGACAGGTCGGGACCCAGTACTTC. Translation gives CASSIGQVGTQYF. The chain recombines TRBV11-2 with TRBJ2-5; 7 nucleotides match TRBD1. V dropped 6 bases and J dropped 7; count of bases not matched to a gene: 8. Per germline, CDR1 SGHAT and CDR2 FQNNGV. The CDR3 has 13 amino acids.

Only a few counts were recorded for this clonotype. The gene calls are TRBV7-8 and TRBJ1-1; D is possibly TRBD1 (5 bases). The V end was cut by 2 bases, the J end by 0 bases, with 16 bases between. This CDR3 is 17 amino acids long. Germline V gene data show CDR1 as SGHVS and CDR2 as FQNEAQ. CDR3 in amino acids: CASSLTPRGLMNTEAFF. CDR3 DNA sequence: TGTGCCAGCAGCTTAACCCCCCGGGGGTTGATGAACACTGAAGCTTTCTTT.

This clonotype came up a few times. The V gene is TRBV5-5, the J gene TRBJ1-1; tentative D call: TRBD1 (6 bases). V was shortened by 2 bases and J by 4 bases, with 12 bases between the two germline ends. The germline V gene encodes CDR1 SGHKS and CDR2 YYEKEE (reference sequence). The length of the CDR3 is 14 residues. Written as DNA, the CDR3 is TGTGCCAGCAGCTTCCCGGGGGCGGGCACTGAAGCTTTCTTT. As protein: CASSFPGAGTEAFF.

The V and J genes are TRBV11-2 and TRBJ2-2; the D gene is possibly TRBD2 (5 bases). The V gene lost 0 bases and the J gene lost 4 bases, with 15 bases spanning the gap. CDR1 and CDR2 from the germline V gene are SGHAT and FQNNGV. The CDR3 runs 17 residues. This CDR3 reads CASSLDWASRGTGELFF. DNA for the CDR3: TGTGCCAGCAGCTTAGATTGGGCTAGCCGAGGCACCGGGGAGCTGTTTTTT.

This clonotype was observed many times. The chain has TRBV28 and TRBJ2-2; D is possibly TRBD1 or TRBD2 (6 bases each). CDR1 and CDR2 from the germline V gene are MDHEN and SYDVKM. CDR3 size: 17 residues. V was trimmed by 2 bases and J by 4 bases, leaving 17 bases between them. The CDR3 nucleotides read TGTGCCAGCAGTTTAATTGGGGGGCCTAAGGTCACCGGGGAGCTGTTTTTT. It yields the protein CASSLIGGPKVTGELFF.

This clonotype showed up many times. V and J are TRBV7-9 and TRBJ2-5; D uncertain. Germline-derived CDR1 and CDR2 are SEHNR and FQNEAQ (reference sequence). The CDR3 sequence is 14 residues long. Deletions cut 1 base from V and 2 bases from J, with 8 bases between. For the CDR3, the DNA is TGTGCCAGCAGCTTAGGGGCAGGACAAGAGACCCAGTACTTC. It yields the protein CASSLGAGQETQYF.

The V call is TRBV7-6, the J call TRBJ2-1; no clear D gene. The CDR3 contains 15 residues. Between the trimmed V and J ends, which lost 1 base and 3 bases, there was a span of 10 bases. The V gene's germline CDR1 is SGHVS and CDR2 FNYEAQ. CDR3 nucleotide sequence: TGTGCCAGCAGCTTAGGGCCGGCACTCTACAATGAGCAGTTCTTC. This sequence encodes CASSLGPALYNEQFF.

The V and J genes are TRBV4-3 and TRBJ2-5; 10 bases line up with TRBD1. Germline CDR1 is LGHNA and CDR2 is YSLEER. This CDR3 contains 15 residues. Trimming at V came to 1 base and at J to 2 bases, leaving 1 base not matched to a gene. CDR3 nucleotide sequence: TGCGCCAGCAGCCAAGGACAGGGGGCTCAAGAGACCCAGTACTTC. It yields the protein CASSQGQGAQETQYF.

This chain joins TRBV4-1 and TRBJ2-1; D is ambiguous. There are 19 residues in the CDR3. Germline V gene sequence: CDR1 MGHRA, CDR2 YSYEKL. V was pared by 4 bases and J by 0 bases, with 22 bases between. CDR3 amino acids: CASSPQWGLQISSYNEQFF. The CDR3 bases are TGCGCCAGCAGCCCTCAATGGGGTCTGCAAATTAGCTCCTACAATGAGCAGTTCTTC.

This clonotype showed up many times. This chain links TRBV9 with TRBJ2-2; D is unclear. Deletions cut 4 bases from V and 5 bases from J, with 6 bases between. This CDR3 has 12 amino acids. Looked up from germline, CDR1 is SGDLS and CDR2 is YYNGEE. The CDR3 bases are TGTGCCAGCAGCCTAAAGACCGGGGAGCTGTTTTTT. Its translation: CASSLKTGELFF. The full variable domain, its missing parts supplied by reference TRBV9 and TRBJ2-2, is DSGVTQTPKHLITATGQRVTLRCSPRSGDLSVYWYQQSLDQGLQFLIQYYNGEERAKGNILERFSAQQFPDLHSELNLSSLELGDSALYFCASSLKTGELFFGEGSRLTVL.

CDR3 sequence (DNA): TGTGCCATCAGTGAGGGGAACCCCGAGCAGTACTTC. Translation: CAISEGNPEQYF. The chain has TRBV10-3 and TRBJ2-7; D not resolved. The length of the CDR3 is 12 residues. V lost 2 bases and J lost 6, with 8 bases in between. Germline CDR1 and CDR2: ENHRY and SYGVKD.

Only a few counts were recorded for this clonotype. V usage is TRBV29-1 and J usage is TRBJ1-2, with a possible D match to TRBD1 (5 bases). Trimming shortened V by 3 bases and J by 3 bases, and 14 bases separated the two germline ends. This CDR3 region has 14 residues. From germline, CDR1 is SQVTM and CDR2 ANQGSEA. In DNA form, the CDR3 reads TGCAGCGTTGAGGGGGAGCCCGACGACTATGGCTACACCTTC. Translation gives CSVEGEPDDYGYTF.

The chain couples TRBV5-6 to TRBJ2-7; weak D call: TRBD2 (6 bases). The V end lost 4 bases, the J end lost 2 bases, and 13 bases lay between the germline ends. Germline CDR1 is SGHDT and CDR2 is YYEEEE. The CDR3 sequence is 14 residues long. In DNA, the CDR3 is TGTGCCAGCAGCACCGGGACTTTTGCCTACGAGCAGTACTTC. Protein sequence: CASSTGTFAYEQYF. Variable domain in full (rest from reference TRBV5-6 and TRBJ2-7): DAGVTQSPTHLIKTRGQQVTLRCSPKSGHDTVSWYQQALGQGPQFIFQYYEEEERQRGNFPDRFSGHQFPNYSSELNVNALLLGDSALYLCASSTGTFAYEQYFGPGTRLTVT.

The V call is TRBV6-2 or TRBV6-3, the J call TRBJ2-1; 7 nucleotides align to TRBD1. From germline, CDR1 is MNHEY and CDR2 SVGEGT. Unmatched junction bases numbered 6, after V lost 6 bases and J lost 1 base. The CDR3 has 15 residues. CDR3: CASSRQGWSYNEQFF. The CDR3 DNA follows: TGTGCCAGCAGCCGACAGGGCTGGTCCTACAATGAGCAGTTCTTC.

The V gene is TRBV7-9, the J gene TRBJ2-7, with a possible D match to TRBD2 (5 bases). The ends were cut back, 1 base at V and 0 bases at J, with 13 bases in the middle. The CDR3 loop spans 16 amino acids. Germline CDR1 and CDR2: SEHNR and FQNEAQ (reference sequence). The CDR3: CASSLGGKGLSYEQYF. CDR3 nucleotides: TGTGCCAGCAGCTTAGGAGGGAAGGGCCTCTCCTACGAGCAGTACTTC.

This clonotype has at least ten counts. The chain recombines TRBV6-5 with TRBJ2-3, with TRBD2 matching 13 bases. CDR3 size: 15 residues. From germline, CDR1 is MNHEY and CDR2 SVGAGI. Germline trimming cut 5 bases from V and 4 bases from J; bases unmatched to any gene: 3. The CDR3 DNA reads as TGTGCCAGCAGTGCCGGGACTAGCGGGGCAGATACGCAGTATTTT. It specifies CASSAGTSGADTQYF.